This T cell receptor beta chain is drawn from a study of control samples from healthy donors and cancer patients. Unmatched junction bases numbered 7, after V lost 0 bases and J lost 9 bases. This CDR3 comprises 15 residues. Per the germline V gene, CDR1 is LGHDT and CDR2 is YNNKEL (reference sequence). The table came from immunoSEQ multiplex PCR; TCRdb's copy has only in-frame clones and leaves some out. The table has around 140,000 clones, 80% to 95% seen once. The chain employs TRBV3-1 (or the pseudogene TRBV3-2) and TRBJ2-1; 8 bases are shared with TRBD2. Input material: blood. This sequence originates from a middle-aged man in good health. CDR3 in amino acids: CASSQDLGGAGEQFF. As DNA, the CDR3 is TGTGCCAGCAGCCAAGACCTCGGGGGGGCCGGTGAGCAGTTCTTC.